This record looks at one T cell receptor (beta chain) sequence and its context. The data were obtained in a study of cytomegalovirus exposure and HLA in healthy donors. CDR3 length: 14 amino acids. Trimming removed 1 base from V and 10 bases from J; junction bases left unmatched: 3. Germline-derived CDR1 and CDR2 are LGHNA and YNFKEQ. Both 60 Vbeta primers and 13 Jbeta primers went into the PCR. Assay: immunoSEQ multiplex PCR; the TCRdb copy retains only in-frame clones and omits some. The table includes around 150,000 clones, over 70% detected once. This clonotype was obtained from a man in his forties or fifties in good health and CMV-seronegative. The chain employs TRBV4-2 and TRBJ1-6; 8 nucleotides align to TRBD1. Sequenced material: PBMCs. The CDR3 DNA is TGTGCCAGCAGCCAAGGGGACAGGATATCACCCCTCCACTTT. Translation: CASSQGDRISPLHF.